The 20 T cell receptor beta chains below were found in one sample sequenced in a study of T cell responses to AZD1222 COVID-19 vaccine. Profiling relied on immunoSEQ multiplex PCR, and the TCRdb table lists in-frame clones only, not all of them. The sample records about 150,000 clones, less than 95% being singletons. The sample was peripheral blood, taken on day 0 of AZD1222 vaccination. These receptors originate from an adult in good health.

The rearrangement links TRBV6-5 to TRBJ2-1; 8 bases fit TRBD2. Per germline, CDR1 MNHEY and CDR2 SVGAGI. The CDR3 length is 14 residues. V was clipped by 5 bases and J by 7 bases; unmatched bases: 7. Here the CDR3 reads CASSPRGLGNEQFF. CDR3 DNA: TGTGCCAGCAGTCCGAGGGGACTAGGGAATGAGCAGTTCTTC.

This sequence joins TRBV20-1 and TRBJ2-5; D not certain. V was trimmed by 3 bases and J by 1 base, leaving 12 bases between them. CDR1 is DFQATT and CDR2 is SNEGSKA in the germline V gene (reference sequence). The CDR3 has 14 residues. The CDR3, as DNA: TGCAGTGCTAGTTTGAGTCGAGCCCAAGAGACCCAGTACTTC. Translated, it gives CSASLSRAQETQYF.

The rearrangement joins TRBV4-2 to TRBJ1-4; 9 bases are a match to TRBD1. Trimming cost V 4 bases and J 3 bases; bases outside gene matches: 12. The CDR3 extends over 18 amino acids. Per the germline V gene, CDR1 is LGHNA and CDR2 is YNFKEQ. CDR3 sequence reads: CASSPRIGQGQANEKLFF. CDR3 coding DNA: TGTGCCAGCAGCCCAAGGATCGGACAGGGGCAGGCTAATGAAAAACTGTTTTTT.

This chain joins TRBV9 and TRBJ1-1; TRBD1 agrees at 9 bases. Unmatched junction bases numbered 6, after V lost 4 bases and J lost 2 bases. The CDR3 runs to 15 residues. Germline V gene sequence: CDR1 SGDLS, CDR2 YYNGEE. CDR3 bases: TGTGCCAGCAGCACCACAGGGGGCAGTAACACTGAAGCTTTCTTT. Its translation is CASSTTGGSNTEAFF.

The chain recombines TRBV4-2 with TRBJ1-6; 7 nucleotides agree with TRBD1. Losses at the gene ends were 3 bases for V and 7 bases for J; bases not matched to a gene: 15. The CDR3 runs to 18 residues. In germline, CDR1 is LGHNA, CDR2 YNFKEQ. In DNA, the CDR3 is TGTGCCAGCAGCCACCTTAGGGGGGAGACAGGGTTGAATTCACCCCTCCACTTT. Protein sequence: CASSHLRGETGLNSPLHF.

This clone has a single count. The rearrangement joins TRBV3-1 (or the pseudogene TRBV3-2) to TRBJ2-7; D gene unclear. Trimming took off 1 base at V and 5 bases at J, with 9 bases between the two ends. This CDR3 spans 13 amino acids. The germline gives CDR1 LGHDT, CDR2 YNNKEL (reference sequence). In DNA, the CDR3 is TGTGCCAGCAGCCAAGCAGGCGCGGACGAGCAGTACTTC. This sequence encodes CASSQAGADEQYF.

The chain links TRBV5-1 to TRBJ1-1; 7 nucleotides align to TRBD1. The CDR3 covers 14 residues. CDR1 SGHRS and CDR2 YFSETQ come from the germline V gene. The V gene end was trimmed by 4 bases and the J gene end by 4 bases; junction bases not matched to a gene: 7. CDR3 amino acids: CASSPADRVTEAFF. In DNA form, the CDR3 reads TGCGCCAGCAGCCCCGCTGACAGGGTCACTGAAGCTTTCTTT.

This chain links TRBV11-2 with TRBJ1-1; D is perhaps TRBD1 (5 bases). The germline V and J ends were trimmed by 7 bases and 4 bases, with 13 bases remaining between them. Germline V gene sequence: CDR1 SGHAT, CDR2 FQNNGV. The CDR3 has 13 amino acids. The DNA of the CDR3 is TGTGCCAGCAACGCCCTCGGGGGCACTGAAGCTTTCTTT. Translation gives CASNALGGTEAFF.

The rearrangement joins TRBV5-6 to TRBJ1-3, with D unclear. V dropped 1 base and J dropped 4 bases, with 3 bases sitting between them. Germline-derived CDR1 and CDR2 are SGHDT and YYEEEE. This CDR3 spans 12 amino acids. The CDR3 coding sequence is TGTGCCAGCAGCTTGTTCGGAAACACCATATATTTT. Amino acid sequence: CASSLFGNTIYF.

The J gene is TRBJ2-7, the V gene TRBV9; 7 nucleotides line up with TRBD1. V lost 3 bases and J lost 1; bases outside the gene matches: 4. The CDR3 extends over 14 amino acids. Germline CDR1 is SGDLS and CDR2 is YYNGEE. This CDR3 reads CASSAGTESYEQYF. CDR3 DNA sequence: TGTGCCAGCAGCGCAGGGACAGAGTCCTACGAGCAGTACTTC.

CDR3 sequence reads: CASFDGGAYGYTF. CDR3 coding DNA: TGCGCCAGCTTCGACGGAGGGGCTTATGGCTACACCTTC. V gene TRBV5-1 combines with J gene TRBJ1-2, with D tentatively TRBD1 (5 bases). With 7 bases removed from V and 5 bases from J, the gap between germline ends came to 15 bases. The CDR3 sequence is 13 residues long. Looked up from germline, CDR1 is SGHRS and CDR2 is YFSETQ.

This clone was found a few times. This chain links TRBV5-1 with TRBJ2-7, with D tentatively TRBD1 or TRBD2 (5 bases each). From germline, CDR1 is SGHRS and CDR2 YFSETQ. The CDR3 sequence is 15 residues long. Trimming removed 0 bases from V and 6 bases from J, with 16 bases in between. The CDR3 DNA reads TGCGCCAGCAGCTTGGCCGGGGCAGGCTTGGGCGAGCAGTACTTC. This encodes CASSLAGAGLGEQYF.

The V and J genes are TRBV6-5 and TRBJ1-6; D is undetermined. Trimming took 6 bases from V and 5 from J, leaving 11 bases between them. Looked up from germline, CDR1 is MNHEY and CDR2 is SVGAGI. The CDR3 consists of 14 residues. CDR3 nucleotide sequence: TGTGCCAGCAGAGCGGAGGCCCATAATTCACCCCTCCACTTT. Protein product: CASRAEAHNSPLHF.

CDR3 in amino acids: CASSVAGGTLEQYF. Written as DNA, the CDR3 is TGTGCCAGCAGCGTAGCGGGAGGAACGCTCGAGCAGTACTTC. The rearrangement uses TRBV9 and TRBJ2-7; 7 nucleotides align to TRBD2. The CDR3 loop spans 14 amino acids. V trimming: 0 bases; J trimming: 6 bases; junction bases outside the gene matches: 6. Germline V gene lookup returns CDR1 SGDLS and CDR2 YYNGEE.

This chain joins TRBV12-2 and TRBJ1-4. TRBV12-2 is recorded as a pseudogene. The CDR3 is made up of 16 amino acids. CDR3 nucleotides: TGTGCAAGTCGCTTAAAATGGGGATCAACTAATGAAAAACTGTTTTTT. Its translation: CASRLKWGSTNEKLFF.

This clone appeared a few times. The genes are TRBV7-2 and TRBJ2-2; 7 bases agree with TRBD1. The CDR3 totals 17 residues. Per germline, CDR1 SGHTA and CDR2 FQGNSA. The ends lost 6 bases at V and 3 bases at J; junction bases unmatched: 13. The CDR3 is CASRPEGAHQDTGELFF. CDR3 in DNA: TGTGCCAGCAGACCAGAGGGGGCGCATCAGGACACCGGGGAGCTGTTTTTT.

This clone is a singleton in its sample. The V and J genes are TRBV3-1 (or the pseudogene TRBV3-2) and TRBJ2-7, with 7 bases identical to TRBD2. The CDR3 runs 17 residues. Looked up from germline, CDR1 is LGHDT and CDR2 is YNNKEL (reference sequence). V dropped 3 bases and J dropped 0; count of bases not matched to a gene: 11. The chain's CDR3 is CASSQFSLADHSYEQYF. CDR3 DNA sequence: TGTGCCAGCAGCCAGTTCTCTCTAGCGGACCACTCCTACGAGCAGTACTTC.

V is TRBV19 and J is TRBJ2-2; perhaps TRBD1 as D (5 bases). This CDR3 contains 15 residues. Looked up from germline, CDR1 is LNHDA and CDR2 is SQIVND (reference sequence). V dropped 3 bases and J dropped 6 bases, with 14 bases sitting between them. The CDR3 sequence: CASSIRAQGPGELFF. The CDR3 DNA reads TGTGCCAGTAGTATTAGGGCTCAGGGTCCCGGGGAGCTGTTTTTT.

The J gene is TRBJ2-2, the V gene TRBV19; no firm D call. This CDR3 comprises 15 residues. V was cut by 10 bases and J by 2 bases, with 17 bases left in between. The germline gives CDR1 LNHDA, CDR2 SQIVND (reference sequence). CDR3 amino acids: CATRIDSVNTGELFF. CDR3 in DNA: TGTGCCACTCGAATTGACTCCGTCAACACCGGGGAGCTGTTTTTT.

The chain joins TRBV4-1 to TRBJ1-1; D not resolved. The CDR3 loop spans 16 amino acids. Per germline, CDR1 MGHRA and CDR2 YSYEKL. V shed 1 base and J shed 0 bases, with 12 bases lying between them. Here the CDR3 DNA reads TGCGCCAGCAGCCAAGGCAAGGGTGCGATGAACACTGAAGCTTTCTTT. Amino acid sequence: CASSQGKGAMNTEAFF.